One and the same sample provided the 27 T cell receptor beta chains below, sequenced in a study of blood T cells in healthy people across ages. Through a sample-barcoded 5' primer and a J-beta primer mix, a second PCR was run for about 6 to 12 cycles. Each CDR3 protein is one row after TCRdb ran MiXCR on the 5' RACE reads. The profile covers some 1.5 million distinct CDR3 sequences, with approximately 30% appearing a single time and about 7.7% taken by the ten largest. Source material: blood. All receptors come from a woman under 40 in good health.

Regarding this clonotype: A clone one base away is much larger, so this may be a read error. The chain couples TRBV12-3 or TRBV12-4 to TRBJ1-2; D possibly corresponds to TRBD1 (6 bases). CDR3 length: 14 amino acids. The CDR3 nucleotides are TGTACCAGCACCCGACCAGGGGCCGCATATGGCTACACCTTC. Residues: CTSTRPGAAYGYTF.

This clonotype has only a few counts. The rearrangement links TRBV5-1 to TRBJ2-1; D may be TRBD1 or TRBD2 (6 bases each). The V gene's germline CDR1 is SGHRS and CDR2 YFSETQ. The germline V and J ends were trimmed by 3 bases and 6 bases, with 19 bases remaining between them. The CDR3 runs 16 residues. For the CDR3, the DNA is TGCGCCAGCAGCTCCAACTGGGGGGCCTCGGGCAATGAGCAGTTCTTC. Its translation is CASSSNWGASGNEQFF.

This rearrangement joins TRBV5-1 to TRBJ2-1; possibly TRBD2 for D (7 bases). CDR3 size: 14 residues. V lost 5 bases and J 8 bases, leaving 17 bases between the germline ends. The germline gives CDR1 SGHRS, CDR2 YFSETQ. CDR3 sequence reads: CASRGAGGSDEQFF. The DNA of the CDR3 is TGCGCCAGCAGGGGGGCCGGGGGGTCGGATGAGCAGTTCTTC.

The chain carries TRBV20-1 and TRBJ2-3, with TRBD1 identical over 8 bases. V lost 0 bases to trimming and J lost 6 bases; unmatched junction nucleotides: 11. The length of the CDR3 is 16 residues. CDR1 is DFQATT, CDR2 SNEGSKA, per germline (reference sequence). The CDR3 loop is CSARDSDRGTVDTQYF. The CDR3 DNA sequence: TGCAGTGCTAGAGATTCAGACAGGGGAACGGTCGATACGCAGTATTTT.

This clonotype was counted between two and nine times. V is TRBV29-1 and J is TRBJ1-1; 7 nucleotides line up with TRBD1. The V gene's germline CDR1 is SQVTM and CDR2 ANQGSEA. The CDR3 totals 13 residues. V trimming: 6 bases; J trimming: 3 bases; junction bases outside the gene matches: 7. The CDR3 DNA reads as TGCAGCGTGTCGACAGGGAGGGACACTGAAGCTTTCTTT. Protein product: CSVSTGRDTEAFF. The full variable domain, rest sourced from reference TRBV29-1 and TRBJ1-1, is SAVISQKPSRDICQRGTSLTIQCQVDSQVTMMFWYRQQPGQSLTLIATANQGSEATYESGFVIDKFPISRPNLTFSTLTVSNMSPEDSSIYLCSVSTGRDTEAFFGQGTRLTVV.

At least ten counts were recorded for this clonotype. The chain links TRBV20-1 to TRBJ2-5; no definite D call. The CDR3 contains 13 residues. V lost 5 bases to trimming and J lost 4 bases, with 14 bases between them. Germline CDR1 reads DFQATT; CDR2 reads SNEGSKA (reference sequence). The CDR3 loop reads CSAPSALGETQYF. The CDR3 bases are TGCAGTGCTCCCTCGGCACTTGGAGAGACCCAGTACTTC.

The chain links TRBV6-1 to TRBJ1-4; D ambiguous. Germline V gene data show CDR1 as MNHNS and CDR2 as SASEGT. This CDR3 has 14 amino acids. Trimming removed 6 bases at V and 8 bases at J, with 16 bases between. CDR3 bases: TGTGCCAGCAGAGAGCAACCAGCGTACGAAAAACTGTTTTTT. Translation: CASREQPAYEKLFF.

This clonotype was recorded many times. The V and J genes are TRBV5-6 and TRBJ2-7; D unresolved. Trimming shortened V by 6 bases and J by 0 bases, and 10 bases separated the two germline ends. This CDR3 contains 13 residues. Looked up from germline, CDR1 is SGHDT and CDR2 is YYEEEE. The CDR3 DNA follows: TGTGCCAGCACCATGACCGGCTCCTACGAGCAGTACTTC. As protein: CASTMTGSYEQYF. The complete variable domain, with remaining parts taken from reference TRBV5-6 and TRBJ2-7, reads DAGVTQSPTHLIKTRGQQVTLRCSPKSGHDTVSWYQQALGQGPQFIFQYYEEEERQRGNFPDRFSGHQFPNYSSELNVNALLLGDSALYLCASTMTGSYEQYFGPGTRLTVT.

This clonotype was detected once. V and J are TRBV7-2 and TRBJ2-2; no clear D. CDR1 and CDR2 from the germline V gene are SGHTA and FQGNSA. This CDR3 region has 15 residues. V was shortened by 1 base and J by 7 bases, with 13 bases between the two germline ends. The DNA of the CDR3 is TGTGCCAGCAGCTTAGGTTCTATGAACGTCGGGGAGCTGTTTTTT. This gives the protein CASSLGSMNVGELFF.

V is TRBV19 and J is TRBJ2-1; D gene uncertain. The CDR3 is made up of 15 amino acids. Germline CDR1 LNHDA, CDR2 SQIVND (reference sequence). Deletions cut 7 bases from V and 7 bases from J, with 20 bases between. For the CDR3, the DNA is TGTGCCAGTAAGGGCGGATTTCTTAATTGGAATGAGCAGTTCTTC. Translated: CASKGGFLNWNEQFF.

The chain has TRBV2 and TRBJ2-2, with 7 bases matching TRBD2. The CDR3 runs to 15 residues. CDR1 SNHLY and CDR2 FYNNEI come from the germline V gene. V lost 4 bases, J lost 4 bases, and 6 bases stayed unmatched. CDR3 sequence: CASSGWGGSTGELFF. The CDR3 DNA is TGTGCCAGCAGTGGTTGGGGGGGGAGCACCGGGGAGCTGTTTTTT.

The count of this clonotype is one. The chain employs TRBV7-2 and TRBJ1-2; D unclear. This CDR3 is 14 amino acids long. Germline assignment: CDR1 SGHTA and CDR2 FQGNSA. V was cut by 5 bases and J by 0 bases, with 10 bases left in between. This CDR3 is CASSLETSNYGYTF. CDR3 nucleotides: TGTGCCAGCAGCCTAGAGACATCTAACTATGGCTACACCTTC.

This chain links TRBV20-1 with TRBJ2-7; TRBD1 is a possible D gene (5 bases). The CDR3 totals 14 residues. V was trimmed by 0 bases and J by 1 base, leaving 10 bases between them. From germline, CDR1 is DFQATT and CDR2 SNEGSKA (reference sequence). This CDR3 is CSARDPGKSYEQYF. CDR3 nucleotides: TGCAGTGCTAGAGATCCAGGGAAATCCTACGAGCAGTACTTC.

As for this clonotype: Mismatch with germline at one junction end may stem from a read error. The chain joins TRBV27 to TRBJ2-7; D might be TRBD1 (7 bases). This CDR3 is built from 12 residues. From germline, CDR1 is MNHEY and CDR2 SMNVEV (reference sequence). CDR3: CVSRSGGSEQYF. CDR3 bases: TGTGTCAGCAGATCAGGGGGGAGCGAGCAGTACTTC.

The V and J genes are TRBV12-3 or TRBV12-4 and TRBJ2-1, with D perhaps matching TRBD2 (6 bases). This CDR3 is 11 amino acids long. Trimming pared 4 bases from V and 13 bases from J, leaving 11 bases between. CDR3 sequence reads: CASSSGETQFF. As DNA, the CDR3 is TGTGCCAGCAGTTCGGGAGAGACCCAGTTCTTC.

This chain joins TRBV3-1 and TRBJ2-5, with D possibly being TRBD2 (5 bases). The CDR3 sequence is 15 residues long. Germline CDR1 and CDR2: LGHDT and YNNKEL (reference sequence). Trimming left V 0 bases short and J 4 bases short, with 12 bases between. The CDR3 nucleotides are TGTGCCAGCAGCCAAGATAGAACGGACTTAGAGACCCAGTACTTC. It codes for CASSQDRTDLETQYF.

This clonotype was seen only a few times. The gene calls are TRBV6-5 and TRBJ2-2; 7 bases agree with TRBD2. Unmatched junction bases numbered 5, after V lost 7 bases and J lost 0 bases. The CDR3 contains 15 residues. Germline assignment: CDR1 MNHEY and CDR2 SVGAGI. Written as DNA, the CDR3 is TGTGCCAGCAAAAGAGGGAGGGCGAACACCGGGGAGCTGTTTTTT. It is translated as CASKRGRANTGELFF.

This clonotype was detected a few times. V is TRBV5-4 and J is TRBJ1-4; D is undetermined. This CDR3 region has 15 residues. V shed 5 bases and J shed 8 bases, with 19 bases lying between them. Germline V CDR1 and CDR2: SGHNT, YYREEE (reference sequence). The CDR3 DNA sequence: TGTGCCAGCAGTTTGAACCCAGACCCCCAGGAAAAACTGTTTTTT. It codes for CASSLNPDPQEKLFF.

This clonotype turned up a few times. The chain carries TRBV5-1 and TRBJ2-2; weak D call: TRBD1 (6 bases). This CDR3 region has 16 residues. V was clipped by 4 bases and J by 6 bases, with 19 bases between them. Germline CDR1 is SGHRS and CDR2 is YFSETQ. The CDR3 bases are TGCGCCAGCAGCACAGGGTCGACCCCGTTGGCCGGGGAGCTGTTTTTT. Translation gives CASSTGSTPLAGELFF.

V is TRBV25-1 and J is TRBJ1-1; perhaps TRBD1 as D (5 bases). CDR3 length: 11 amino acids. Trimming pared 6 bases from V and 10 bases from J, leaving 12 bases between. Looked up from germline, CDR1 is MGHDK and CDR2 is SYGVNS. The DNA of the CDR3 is TGTGCCAGCAGCGCAGGGTCTGGAGCTTTCTTT. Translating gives CASSAGSGAFF. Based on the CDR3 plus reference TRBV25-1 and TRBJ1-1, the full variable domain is EADIYQTPRYLVIGTGKKITLECSQTMGHDKMYWYQQDPGMELHLIHYSYGVNSTEKGDLSSESTVSRIRTEHFPLTLESARPSHTSQYLCASSAGSGAFFGQGTRLTVV.

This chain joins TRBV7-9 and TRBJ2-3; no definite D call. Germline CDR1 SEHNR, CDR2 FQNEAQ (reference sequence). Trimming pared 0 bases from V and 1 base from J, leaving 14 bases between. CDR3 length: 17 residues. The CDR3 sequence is CASSLANQAWGTDTQYF. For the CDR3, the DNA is TGTGCCAGCAGCTTAGCGAATCAGGCGTGGGGCACAGATACGCAGTATTTT.

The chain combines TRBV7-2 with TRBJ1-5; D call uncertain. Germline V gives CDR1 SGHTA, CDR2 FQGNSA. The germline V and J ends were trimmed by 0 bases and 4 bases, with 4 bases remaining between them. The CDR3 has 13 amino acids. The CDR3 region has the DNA TGTGCCAGCAGCTTAGCGATAAATCAGCCCCAGCATTTT. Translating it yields CASSLAINQPQHF.

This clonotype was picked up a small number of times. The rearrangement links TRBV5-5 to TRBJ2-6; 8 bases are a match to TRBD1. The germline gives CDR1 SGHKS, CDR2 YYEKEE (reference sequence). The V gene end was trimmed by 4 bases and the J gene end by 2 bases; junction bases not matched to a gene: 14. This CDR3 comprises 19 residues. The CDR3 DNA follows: TGTGCCAGCAGCCTCTATATTGACAGGGGCACGGCTGGGGCCAACGTCCTGACTTTC. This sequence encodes CASSLYIDRGTAGANVLTF. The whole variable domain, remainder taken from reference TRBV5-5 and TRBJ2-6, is DAGVTQSPTHLIKTRGQQVTLRCSPISGHKSVSWYQQVLGQGPQFIFQYYEKEERGRGNFPDRFSARQFPNYSSELNVNALLLGDSALYLCASSLYIDRGTAGANVLTFGAGSRLTVL.

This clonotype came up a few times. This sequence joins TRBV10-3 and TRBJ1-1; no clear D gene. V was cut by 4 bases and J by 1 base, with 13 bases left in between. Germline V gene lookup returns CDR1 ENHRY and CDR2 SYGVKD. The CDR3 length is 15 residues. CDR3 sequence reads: CAISGSGSSNTEAFF. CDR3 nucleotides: TGTGCCATCAGTGGGTCAGGATCGTCGAACACTGAAGCTTTCTTT.

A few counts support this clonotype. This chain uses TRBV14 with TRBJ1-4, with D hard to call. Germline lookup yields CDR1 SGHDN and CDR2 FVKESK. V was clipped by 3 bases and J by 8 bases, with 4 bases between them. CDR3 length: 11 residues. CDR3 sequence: CASSHYEKLFF. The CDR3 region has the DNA TGTGCCAGCAGCCATTACGAAAAACTGTTTTTT. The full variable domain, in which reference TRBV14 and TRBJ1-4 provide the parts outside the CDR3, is EAGVTQFPSHSVIEKGQTVTLRCDPISGHDNLYWYRRVMGKEIKFLLHFVKESKQDESGMPNNRFLAERTGGTYSTLKVQPAELEDSGVYFCASSHYEKLFFGSGTQLSVL.

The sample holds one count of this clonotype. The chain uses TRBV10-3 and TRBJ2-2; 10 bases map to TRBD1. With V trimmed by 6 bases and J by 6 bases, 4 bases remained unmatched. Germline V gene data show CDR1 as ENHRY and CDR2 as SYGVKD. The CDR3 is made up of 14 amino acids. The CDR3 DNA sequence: TGTGCCATCAGCCGGGACAGGGGAGCCGGGGAGCTGTTTTTT. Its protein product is CAISRDRGAGELFF.

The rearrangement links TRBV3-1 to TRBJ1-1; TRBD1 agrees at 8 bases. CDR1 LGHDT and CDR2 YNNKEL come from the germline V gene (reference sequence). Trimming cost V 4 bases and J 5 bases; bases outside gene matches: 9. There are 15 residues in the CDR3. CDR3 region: CASSRSGTGGTEAFF. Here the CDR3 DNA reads TGTGCCAGCAGCCGTTCCGGGACAGGTGGGACTGAAGCTTTCTTT.